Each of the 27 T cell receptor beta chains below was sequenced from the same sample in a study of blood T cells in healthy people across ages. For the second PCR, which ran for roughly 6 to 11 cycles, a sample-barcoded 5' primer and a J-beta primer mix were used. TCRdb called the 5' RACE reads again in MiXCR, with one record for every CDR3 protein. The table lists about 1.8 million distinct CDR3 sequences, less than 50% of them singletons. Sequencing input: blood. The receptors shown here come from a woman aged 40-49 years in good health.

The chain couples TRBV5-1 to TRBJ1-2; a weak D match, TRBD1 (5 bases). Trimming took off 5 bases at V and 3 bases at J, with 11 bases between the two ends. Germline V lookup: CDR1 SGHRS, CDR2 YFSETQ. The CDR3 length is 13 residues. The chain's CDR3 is CASREGNYYGYTF. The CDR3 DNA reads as TGCGCCAGCAGGGAGGGGAACTACTATGGCTACACCTTC. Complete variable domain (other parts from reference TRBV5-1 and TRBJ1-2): KAGVTQTPRYLIKTRGQQVTLSCSPISGHRSVSWYQQTPGQGLQFLFEYFSETQRNKGNFPGRFSGRQFSNSRSEMNVSTLELGDSALYLCASREGNYYGYTFGSGTRLTVV.

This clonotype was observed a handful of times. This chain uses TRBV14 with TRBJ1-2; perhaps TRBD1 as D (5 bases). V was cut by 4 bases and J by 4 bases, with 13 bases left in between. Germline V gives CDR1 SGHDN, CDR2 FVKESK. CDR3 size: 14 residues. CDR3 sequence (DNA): TGTGCCAGCAGCCCAGGGTGGGGATCCTATGGCTACACCTTC. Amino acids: CASSPGWGSYGYTF.

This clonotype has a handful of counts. This chain's CDR3 is CASSQDYLGGQETQYF. CDR3 in DNA: TGTGCCAGCAGCCAAGATTATTTAGGTGGGCAAGAGACCCAGTACTTC. This chain connects TRBV4-2 to TRBJ2-5; no clear D gene. With 0 bases removed from V and 2 bases from J, the gap between germline ends came to 13 bases. This CDR3 contains 16 residues. The germline V gene has CDR1 LGHNA and CDR2 YNFKEQ.

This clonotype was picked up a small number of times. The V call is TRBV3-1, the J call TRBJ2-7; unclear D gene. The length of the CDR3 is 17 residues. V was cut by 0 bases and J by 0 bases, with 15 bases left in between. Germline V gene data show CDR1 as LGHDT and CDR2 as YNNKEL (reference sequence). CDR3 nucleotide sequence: TGTGCCAGCAGCCAAGATCTGTTCCCAGAGAGCTCCTACGAGCAGTACTTC. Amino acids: CASSQDLFPESSYEQYF.

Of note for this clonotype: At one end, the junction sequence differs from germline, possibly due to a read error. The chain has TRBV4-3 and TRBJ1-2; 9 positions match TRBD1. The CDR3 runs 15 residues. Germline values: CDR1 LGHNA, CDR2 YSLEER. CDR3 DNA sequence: TGCGCCAGCGGCCAGCCGGGACAGGGTAACTATGGCTACACCTTC. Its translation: CASGQPGQGNYGYTF.

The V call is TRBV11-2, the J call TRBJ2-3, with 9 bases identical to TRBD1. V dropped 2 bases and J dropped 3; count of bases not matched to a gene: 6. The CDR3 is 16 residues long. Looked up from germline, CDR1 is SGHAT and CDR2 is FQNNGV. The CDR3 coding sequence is TGTGCCAGCAGCTTACGAACAGGGGGCGCAACAGATACGCAGTATTTT. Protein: CASSLRTGGATDTQYF.

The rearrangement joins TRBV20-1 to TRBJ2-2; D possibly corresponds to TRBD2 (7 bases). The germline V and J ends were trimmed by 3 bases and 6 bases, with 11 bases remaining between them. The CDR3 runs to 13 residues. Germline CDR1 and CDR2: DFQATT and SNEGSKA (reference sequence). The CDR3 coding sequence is TGCAGTGCTAGGGGGGGGGCGGCCGGGGAGCTGTTTTTT. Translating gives CSARGGAAGELFF.

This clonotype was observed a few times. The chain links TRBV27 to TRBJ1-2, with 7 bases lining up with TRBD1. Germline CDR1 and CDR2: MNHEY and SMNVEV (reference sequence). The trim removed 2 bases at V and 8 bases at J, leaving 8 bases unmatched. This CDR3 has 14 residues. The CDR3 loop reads CASSLGQGGSGYTF. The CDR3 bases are TGTGCCAGCAGTTTAGGTCAGGGGGGCAGCGGCTACACCTTC.

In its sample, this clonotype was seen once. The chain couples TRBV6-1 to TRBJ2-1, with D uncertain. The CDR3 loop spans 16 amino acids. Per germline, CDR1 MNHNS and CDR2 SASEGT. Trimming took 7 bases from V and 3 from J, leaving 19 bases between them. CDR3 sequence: CASNKTERGYYNEQFF. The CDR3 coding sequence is TGTGCCAGCAACAAAACAGAACGCGGCTACTACAATGAGCAGTTCTTC.

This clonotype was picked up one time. The CDR3 spells CASSEGQAGRYGYTF. DNA of the CDR3: TGTGCCAGCAGTGAAGGACAGGCTGGGCGCTATGGCTACACCTTC. The chain uses TRBV6-1 and TRBJ1-2, with a possible D match to TRBD1 (6 bases). V gave up 1 base and J gave up 4 bases, with 13 bases separating them. The CDR3 has 15 residues. Germline assignment: CDR1 MNHNS and CDR2 SASEGT.

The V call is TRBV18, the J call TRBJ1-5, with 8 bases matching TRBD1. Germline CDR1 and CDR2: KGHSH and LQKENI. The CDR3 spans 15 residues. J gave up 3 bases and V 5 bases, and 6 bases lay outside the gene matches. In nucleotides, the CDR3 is TGTGCCAGCTCAAGCGGGGACAGGAACAATCAGCCCCAGCATTTT. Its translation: CASSSGDRNNQPQHF.

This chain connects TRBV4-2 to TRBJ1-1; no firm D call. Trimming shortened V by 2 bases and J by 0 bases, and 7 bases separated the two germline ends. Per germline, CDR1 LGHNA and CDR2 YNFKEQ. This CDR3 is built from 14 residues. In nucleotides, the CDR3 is TGTGCCAGCAGCCAACCTCACATGAACACTGAAGCTTTCTTT. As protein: CASSQPHMNTEAFF.

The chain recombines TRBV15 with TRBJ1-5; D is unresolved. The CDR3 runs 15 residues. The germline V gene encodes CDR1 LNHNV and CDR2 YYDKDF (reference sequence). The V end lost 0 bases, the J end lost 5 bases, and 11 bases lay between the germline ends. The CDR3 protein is CATSRDVGRHQPQHF. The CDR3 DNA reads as TGTGCCACCAGCAGAGATGTTGGCAGGCATCAGCCCCAGCATTTT. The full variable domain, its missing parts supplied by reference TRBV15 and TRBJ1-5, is DAMVIQNPRYQVTQFGKPVTLSCSQTLNHNVMYWYQQKSSQAPKLLFHYYDKDFNNEADTPDNFQSRRPNTSFCFLDIRSPGLGDTAMYLCATSRDVGRHQPQHFGDGTRLSIL.

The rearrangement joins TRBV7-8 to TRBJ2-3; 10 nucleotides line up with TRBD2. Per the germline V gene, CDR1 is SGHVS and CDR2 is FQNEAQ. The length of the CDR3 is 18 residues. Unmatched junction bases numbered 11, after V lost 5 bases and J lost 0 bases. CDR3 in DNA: TGTGCCAGCAGCGCAGACTTACTAGCGGGGACTAGCACAGATACGCAGTATTTT. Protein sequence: CASSADLLAGTSTDTQYF.

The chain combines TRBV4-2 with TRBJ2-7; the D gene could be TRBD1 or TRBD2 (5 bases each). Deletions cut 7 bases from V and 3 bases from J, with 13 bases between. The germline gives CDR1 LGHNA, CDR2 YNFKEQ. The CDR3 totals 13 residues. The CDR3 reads CASTAPGGYEQYF. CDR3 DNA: TGTGCCAGCACCGCCCCTGGGGGCTACGAGCAGTACTTC.

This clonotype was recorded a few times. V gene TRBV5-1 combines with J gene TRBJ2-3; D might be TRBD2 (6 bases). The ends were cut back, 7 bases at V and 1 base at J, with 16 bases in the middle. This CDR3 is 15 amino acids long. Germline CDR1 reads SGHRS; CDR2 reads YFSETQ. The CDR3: CASWDSPRGTDTQYF. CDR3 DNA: TGCGCCAGCTGGGACTCACCTCGGGGCACAGATACGCAGTATTTT.

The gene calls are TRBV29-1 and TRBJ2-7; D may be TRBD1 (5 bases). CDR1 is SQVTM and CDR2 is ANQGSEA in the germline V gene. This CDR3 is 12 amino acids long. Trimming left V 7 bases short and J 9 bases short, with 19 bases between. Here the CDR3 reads CSAIDRMGGQYF. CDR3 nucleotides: TGCAGCGCCATCGACAGAATGGGCGGGCAGTACTTC.

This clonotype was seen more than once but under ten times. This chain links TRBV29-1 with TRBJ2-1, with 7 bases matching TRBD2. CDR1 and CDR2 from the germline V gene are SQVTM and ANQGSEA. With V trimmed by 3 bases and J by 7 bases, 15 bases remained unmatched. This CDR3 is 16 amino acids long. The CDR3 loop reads CSVELAALTGGNEQFF. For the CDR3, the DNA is TGCAGCGTTGAGCTAGCGGCTTTAACAGGAGGGAATGAGCAGTTCTTC.

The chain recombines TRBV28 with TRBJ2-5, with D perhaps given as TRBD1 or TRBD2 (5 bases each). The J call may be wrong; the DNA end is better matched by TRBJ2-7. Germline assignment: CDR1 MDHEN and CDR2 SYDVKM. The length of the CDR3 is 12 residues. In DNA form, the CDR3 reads TGTGCCACATCCGGGGCCAACTACGAGCAGTACTTC. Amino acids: CATSGANYEQYF.

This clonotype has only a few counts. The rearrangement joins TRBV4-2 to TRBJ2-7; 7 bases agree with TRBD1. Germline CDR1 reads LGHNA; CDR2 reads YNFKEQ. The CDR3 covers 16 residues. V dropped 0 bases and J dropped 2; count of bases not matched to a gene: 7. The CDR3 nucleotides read TGTGCCAGCAGCCAAGAAAAGACAGGGTTCCCCTACGAGCAGTACTTC. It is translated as CASSQEKTGFPYEQYF.

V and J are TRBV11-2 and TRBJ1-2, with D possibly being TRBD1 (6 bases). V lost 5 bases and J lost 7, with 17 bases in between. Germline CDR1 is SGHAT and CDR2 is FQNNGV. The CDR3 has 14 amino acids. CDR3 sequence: CASSHSPGVTGYTF. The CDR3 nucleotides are TGTGCCAGCAGCCACTCCCCAGGGGTTACTGGCTACACCTTC.

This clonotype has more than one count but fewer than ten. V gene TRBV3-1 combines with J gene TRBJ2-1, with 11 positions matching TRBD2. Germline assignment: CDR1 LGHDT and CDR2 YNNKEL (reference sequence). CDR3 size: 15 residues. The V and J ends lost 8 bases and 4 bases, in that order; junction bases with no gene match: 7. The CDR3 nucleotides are TGTGCCAGCCGGCTAGCGGGGGGTCGGTACAATGAGCAGTTCTTC. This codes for CASRLAGGRYNEQFF.

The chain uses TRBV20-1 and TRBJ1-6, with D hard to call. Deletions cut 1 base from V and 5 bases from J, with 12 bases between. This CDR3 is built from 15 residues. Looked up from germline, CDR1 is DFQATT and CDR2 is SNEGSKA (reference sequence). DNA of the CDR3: TGCAGTGCTAGAGGGAGAGGGCCTAATAATTCACCCCTCCACTTT. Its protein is CSARGRGPNNSPLHF.

CDR3 in amino acids: CASSAHRGEETQYF. Written as DNA, the CDR3 is TGTGCCAGCAGTGCTCACAGGGGTGAGGAGACCCAGTACTTC. The chain has TRBV2 and TRBJ2-5, with 7 nucleotides matching TRBD1. This CDR3 is 14 amino acids long. Trimming removed 4 bases from V and 5 bases from J; junction bases left unmatched: 7. Germline V CDR1 and CDR2: SNHLY, FYNNEI.

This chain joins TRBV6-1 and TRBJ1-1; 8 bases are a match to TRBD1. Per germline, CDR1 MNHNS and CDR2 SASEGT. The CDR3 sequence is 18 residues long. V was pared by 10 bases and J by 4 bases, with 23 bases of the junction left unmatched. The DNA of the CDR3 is TGTGCCACCATAAGATCACCGGGACAGGATCCCATGGGCACTGAAGCTTTCTTT. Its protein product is CATIRSPGQDPMGTEAFF.

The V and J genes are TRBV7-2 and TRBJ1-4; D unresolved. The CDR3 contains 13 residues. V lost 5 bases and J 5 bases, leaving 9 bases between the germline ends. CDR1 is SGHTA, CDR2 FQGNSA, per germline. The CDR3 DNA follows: TGTGCCAGCAGCCTCCTTCCCAATGAAAAACTGTTTTTT. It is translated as CASSLLPNEKLFF.

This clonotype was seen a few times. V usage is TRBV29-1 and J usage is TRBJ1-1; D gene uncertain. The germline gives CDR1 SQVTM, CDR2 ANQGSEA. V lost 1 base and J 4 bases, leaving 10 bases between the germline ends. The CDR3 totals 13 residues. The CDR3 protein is CSVEGLLSTEAFF. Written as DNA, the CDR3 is TGCAGCGTTGAAGGGCTTTTAAGCACTGAAGCTTTCTTT.